This T cell receptor beta chain came from a study of blood T cell repertoires in COVID-19. Across the study: T cells, B-cell-depleted T cells, or PBMCs supplied cDNA or gDNA.

Trimming shortened V by 5 bases and J by 5 bases, and 7 bases separated the two germline ends. The CDR3 totals 13 residues. Germline CDR1 and CDR2: MNHEY and SVGEGT. The table came from immunoSEQ multiplex PCR; TCRdb's copy has only in-frame clones and leaves some out. The sample has over 65,000 clones, roughly 90% seen once. The clonotype comes from a woman in her sixties with acute or convalescent COVID-19. Material: peripheral blood. V and J are TRBV6-2 or TRBV6-3 and TRBJ1-6; tentative D call: TRBD1 (5 bases). CDR3 region: CASSRGDNSPLHF. The DNA for the CDR3 is TGTGCCAGCAGTCGGGGGGATAATTCACCCCTCCACTTT.